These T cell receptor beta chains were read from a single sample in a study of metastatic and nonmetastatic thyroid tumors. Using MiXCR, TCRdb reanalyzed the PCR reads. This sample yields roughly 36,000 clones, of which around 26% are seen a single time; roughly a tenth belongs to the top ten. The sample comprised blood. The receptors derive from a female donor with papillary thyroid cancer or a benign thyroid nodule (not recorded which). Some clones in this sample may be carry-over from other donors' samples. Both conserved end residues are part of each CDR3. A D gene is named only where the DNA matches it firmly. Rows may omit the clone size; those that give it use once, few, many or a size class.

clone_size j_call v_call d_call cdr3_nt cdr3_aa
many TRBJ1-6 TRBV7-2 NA TGTGCCAGCATCAACGGTCGGGGTAATTCACCCCTCCACTTT CASINGRGNSPLHF
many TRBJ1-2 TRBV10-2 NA TGCGCCAGCAGTGAGTCCAGGGAGGGCTACACCTTC CASSESREGYTF
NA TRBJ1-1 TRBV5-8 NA TGTGCCAGCAGCTTGTATTTAGGCGGGAACACTGAAGCTTTCTTT CASSLYLGGNTEAFF
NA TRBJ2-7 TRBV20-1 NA TGCAGTGCTACCCTGACTACTTCTGGCGAGCAGTACTTC CSATLTTSGEQYF
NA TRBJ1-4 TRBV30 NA TGTGCCTGGGTTAGGAGGCAGGCAACTAATGAAAAACTGTTTTTT CAWVRRQATNEKLFF
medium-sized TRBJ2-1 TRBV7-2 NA TGTGCCAGCAGCCAGACTAGCTCCTACAATGAGCAGTTCTTC CASSQTSSYNEQFF
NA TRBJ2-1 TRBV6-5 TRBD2 TGTGCCAGCAGTTACCCAGGGACTAGCGGGAGATGGGTCAATGAGCAGTTCTTC CASSYPGTSGRWVNEQFF
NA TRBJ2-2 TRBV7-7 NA TGTGCTAGCAGCTTAGTTAGCGGGGAGCTGTTTTTT CASSLVSGELFF
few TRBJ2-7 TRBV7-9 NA TGTGCCAGCAGCTTAGGGCCACCCCCTTCCTACGAGCAGTACTTC CASSLGPPPSYEQYF
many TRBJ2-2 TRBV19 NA TGTGCCAGTAGTAGTGGGCAGGCTAACACCGGGGAGCTGTTTTTT CASSSGQANTGELFF
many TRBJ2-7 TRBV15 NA TGTGCCACCAGCAGAGATCGGGGCCCCTACGAGCAGTACTTC CATSRDRGPYEQYF